The rows below give T cell receptor beta chains drawn from one sample of a study of T-cell reconstitution after alpha-beta-depleted transplantation in children. In TCRdb, the PCR reads were re-called with MiXCR into one record per CDR3 protein. The sample records some 490,000 distinct CDR3 sequences, about an eighth being singletons. Sequences were derived from PBMCs from the stem cell graft donor, sampled from the stem cell graft. These receptors came from a human donor who donated a stem cell graft to a child with combined immunodeficiency. Each CDR3 is given with its conserved first and last residue. Fields, in order: CDR3 DNA, CDR3 protein, J gene, CDR3 length, V gene, D gene, clone size. The D gene is left open where the match is weak. Rows give clone size only sometimes, using once, few, many, or a class for an expanded clone.

CDR3 DNA: TGTGCCAGCAGCCGCATCGGGGGGCAAAACGGGGAGCTGTTTTTT
CDR3 protein: CASSRIGGQNGELFF
J gene: TRBJ2-2
CDR3 length: 15
V gene: TRBV11-3
D gene: .
clone size: .

CDR3 DNA: TGCAGTGCTAGACTGGCTAGCGGGAGGAGTACAGATACGCAGTATTTT
CDR3 protein: CSARLASGRSTDTQYF
J gene: TRBJ2-3
CDR3 length: 16
V gene: TRBV20-1
D gene: TRBD2
clone size: few

CDR3 DNA: TGCAGCGTTGAAGTAGTCGGCAGGGACACTGAAGCTTTCTTT
CDR3 protein: CSVEVVGRDTEAFF
J gene: TRBJ1-1
CDR3 length: 14
V gene: TRBV29-1
D gene: .
clone size: .

CDR3 DNA: TGCAGTGCCCCCAGGGCAGGGGACCAGCCCCAGCATTTT
CDR3 protein: CSAPRAGDQPQHF
J gene: TRBJ1-5
CDR3 length: 13
V gene: TRBV20-1
D gene: .
clone size: many

CDR3 DNA: TGCGCCAGCAGGGTCAGGGAAGAGACCCAGTACTTC
CDR3 protein: CASRVREETQYF
J gene: TRBJ2-5
CDR3 length: 12
V gene: TRBV5-1
D gene: .
clone size: many

CDR3 DNA: TGTGCCAGCAGTGATGAGGAGGTAACCACCGGGGAGCTGTTTTTT
CDR3 protein: CASSDEEVTTGELFF
J gene: TRBJ2-2
CDR3 length: 15
V gene: TRBV2
D gene: .
clone size: many

CDR3 DNA: TGTGCCAGCAAGAGGTCTCAAGAGACCCAGTACTTC
CDR3 protein: CASKRSQETQYF
J gene: TRBJ2-5
CDR3 length: 12
V gene: TRBV2
D gene: .
clone size: few

CDR3 DNA: TGTGCCAGCAAAACACAGTGGGGCAAAATGGAAGCTTTCTTT
CDR3 protein: CASKTQWGKMEAFF
J gene: TRBJ1-1
CDR3 length: 14
V gene: TRBV12-3/TRBV12-4
D gene: .
clone size: few

CDR3 DNA: TGTGCCACTCAGAGCGGGGTGGAGACCCAGTACTTC
CDR3 protein: CATQSGVETQYF
J gene: TRBJ2-5
CDR3 length: 12
V gene: TRBV7-8
D gene: TRBD2
clone size: few

CDR3 DNA: TGTGCCAGCAGCTTTCGAGCGGGAGAGTCAGATACGCAGTATTTT
CDR3 protein: CASSFRAGESDTQYF
J gene: TRBJ2-3
CDR3 length: 15
V gene: TRBV7-3
D gene: TRBD2
clone size: many

CDR3 DNA: TGTGCCAGCGGCCCAGGCTCCTACGAGCAGTACTTC
CDR3 protein: CASGPGSYEQYF
J gene: TRBJ2-7
CDR3 length: 12
V gene: TRBV25-1
D gene: .
clone size: few

CDR3 DNA: TGTGCCAGCAGCCAAGATCGTAGGACAGGGGGCTCCTACGAGCAGTACTTC
CDR3 protein: CASSQDRRTGGSYEQYF
J gene: TRBJ2-7
CDR3 length: 17
V gene: TRBV4-2
D gene: TRBD1
clone size: .

CDR3 DNA: TGTGCCAGCAGATCTTCGGGAATGAACGAGCAGTACTTC
CDR3 protein: CASRSSGMNEQYF
J gene: TRBJ2-7
CDR3 length: 13
V gene: TRBV6-6
D gene: .
clone size: many

CDR3 DNA: TGTGCCAGCAGGGGCCTAGCGGGAGGCTACGAGCAGTACTTC
CDR3 protein: CASRGLAGGYEQYF
J gene: TRBJ2-7
CDR3 length: 14
V gene: TRBV5-1
D gene: TRBD2
clone size: many

CDR3 DNA: TGCAGTGCTACCTCTAGCGGATGGAACACCGGGGAGCTGTTTTTT
CDR3 protein: CSATSSGWNTGELFF
J gene: TRBJ2-2
CDR3 length: 15
V gene: TRBV20-1
D gene: TRBD2
clone size: few

CDR3 DNA: TGTGCCAGCAGCGAGAGTCGGGGGCGGGAGTACTTC
CDR3 protein: CASSESRGREYF
J gene: TRBJ2-7
CDR3 length: 12
V gene: TRBV7-9
D gene: .
clone size: .

CDR3 DNA: TGTGCCATCAGTGACCAGGGAGAGACTGAAGCTTTCTTT
CDR3 protein: CAISDQGETEAFF
J gene: TRBJ1-1
CDR3 length: 13
V gene: TRBV10-3
D gene: .
clone size: many

CDR3 DNA: TGTGCCAGCAGCTATAGGGGGGGGCAGTACAATGAGCAGTTCTTC
CDR3 protein: CASSYRGGQYNEQFF
J gene: TRBJ2-1
CDR3 length: 15
V gene: TRBV12-3/TRBV12-4
D gene: .
clone size: many

CDR3 DNA: TGCAGTGCTAGTGAACTAGCGGGACGATACAATGAGCAGTTCTTC
CDR3 protein: CSASELAGRYNEQFF
J gene: TRBJ2-1
CDR3 length: 15
V gene: TRBV20-1
D gene: TRBD2
clone size: .

CDR3 DNA: TGTGCCAGCAGCTTATCCAGCGGGGTGCGAAGCTCCTACGAGCAGTACTTC
CDR3 protein: CASSLSSGVRSSYEQYF
J gene: TRBJ2-7
CDR3 length: 17
V gene: TRBV5-5
D gene: TRBD2
clone size: many

CDR3 DNA: TGTGCCAGCAGCGTAGTTGGGGCCTCGGACAATGAGCAGTTCTTC
CDR3 protein: CASSVVGASDNEQFF
J gene: TRBJ2-1
CDR3 length: 15
V gene: TRBV9
D gene: .
clone size: .

CDR3 DNA: TGTGCCAGCAGCGAGGACGGCTATGGCTACACCTTC
CDR3 protein: CASSEDGYGYTF
J gene: TRBJ1-2
CDR3 length: 12
V gene: TRBV16
D gene: .
clone size: few

CDR3 DNA: TGTGCCAGTTCCTCAGGACAGGCAACTAATGAAAAACTGTTTTTT
CDR3 protein: CASSSGQATNEKLFF
J gene: TRBJ1-4
CDR3 length: 15
V gene: TRBV19
D gene: TRBD1
clone size: .

CDR3 DNA: TGTGCCAGCAGTCACCGCTACAATGAGCAGTTCTTC
CDR3 protein: CASSHRYNEQFF
J gene: TRBJ2-1
CDR3 length: 12
V gene: TRBV6-2/TRBV6-3
D gene: .
clone size: many

CDR3 DNA: TGTGCCAGCAGCTTGGCAAATCCGGAGGGGAGCTCCTACGAGCAGTACTTC
CDR3 protein: CASSLANPEGSSYEQYF
J gene: TRBJ2-7
CDR3 length: 17
V gene: TRBV5-6
D gene: .
clone size: .

CDR3 DNA: TGTGCCAGCAGTTATACAGGGGGCAGTATCTACGAGCAGTACTTC
CDR3 protein: CASSYTGGSIYEQYF
J gene: TRBJ2-7
CDR3 length: 15
V gene: TRBV5-5
D gene: TRBD1
clone size: .

CDR3 DNA: TGTGCCAGCAGTTTCACTCGTTGGACTGACCCCGGGTATGAGCAGTTCTTC
CDR3 protein: CASSFTRWTDPGYEQFF
J gene: TRBJ2-1
CDR3 length: 17
V gene: TRBV12-3/TRBV12-4
D gene: .
clone size: many

CDR3 DNA: TGTGCCTCGACAATCTTACAGTCCCTTACGCAGTATTTT
CDR3 protein: CASTILQSLTQYF
J gene: TRBJ2-3
CDR3 length: 13
V gene: TRBV30
D gene: .
clone size: many

CDR3 DNA: TGTGCCAGCAGCGGGGACTACACAGATACGCAGTATTTT
CDR3 protein: CASSGDYTDTQYF
J gene: TRBJ2-3
CDR3 length: 13
V gene: TRBV7-2
D gene: TRBD2
clone size: many

CDR3 DNA: TGTGCCATCAGCGAACAGGGCTCCGGGGAGCTGTTTTTT
CDR3 protein: CAISEQGSGELFF
J gene: TRBJ2-2
CDR3 length: 13
V gene: TRBV10-3
D gene: .
clone size: many

CDR3 DNA: TGTGCCAGCAGCTCCGACACGCACTCCTACGAGCAGTACTTC
CDR3 protein: CASSSDTHSYEQYF
J gene: TRBJ2-7
CDR3 length: 14
V gene: TRBV7-9
D gene: .
clone size: .

CDR3 DNA: TGTGCCAGCAGTTTCCACACAGGACCCTCGAACACTGAAGCTTTCTTT
CDR3 protein: CASSFHTGPSNTEAFF
J gene: TRBJ1-1
CDR3 length: 16
V gene: TRBV12-3/TRBV12-4
D gene: .
clone size: .

CDR3 DNA: TGCAGCGCCCCCCGCGGGGAGGTACCCGAAAAACTGTTTTTT
CDR3 protein: CSAPRGEVPEKLFF
J gene: TRBJ1-4
CDR3 length: 14
V gene: TRBV29-1
D gene: .
clone size: few

CDR3 DNA: TGTGCCAGCAGTCAGACTTACAGATTAGGTACGCAGTATTTT
CDR3 protein: CASSQTYRLGTQYF
J gene: TRBJ2-3
CDR3 length: 14
V gene: TRBV12-3/TRBV12-4
D gene: .
clone size: many

CDR3 DNA: TGTGCCGCCTGGACTAGCGGATCCAATGAGCAGTTCTTC
CDR3 protein: CAAWTSGSNEQFF
J gene: TRBJ2-1
CDR3 length: 13
V gene: TRBV10-3
D gene: TRBD2
clone size: many

CDR3 DNA: TGTGCCAGCAGCCCTCCAGGGCCCCTAGGTTTATACGAGCAGTACTTC
CDR3 protein: CASSPPGPLGLYEQYF
J gene: TRBJ2-7
CDR3 length: 16
V gene: TRBV7-9
D gene: .
clone size: .

CDR3 DNA: TGTGCCAGCAGCTTAGGGTATAGCGGGACCTACAATGAGCAGTTCTTC
CDR3 protein: CASSLGYSGTYNEQFF
J gene: TRBJ2-1
CDR3 length: 16
V gene: TRBV7-8
D gene: TRBD2
clone size: .

CDR3 DNA: TGTGCCAGCAGTTTCCTAACAGGGATCTCTGGGGCCAACGTCCTGACTTTC
CDR3 protein: CASSFLTGISGANVLTF
J gene: TRBJ2-6
CDR3 length: 17
V gene: TRBV12-3/TRBV12-4
D gene: .
clone size: many

CDR3 DNA: TGCAGTGCTAGCAGGGTCGAGAACACCATATATTTT
CDR3 protein: CSASRVENTIYF
J gene: TRBJ1-3
CDR3 length: 12
V gene: TRBV20-1
D gene: .
clone size: few

CDR3 DNA: TGTGCCAGCACCAAGGGGACAGGGGGGTACGAGCAGTACTTC
CDR3 protein: CASTKGTGGYEQYF
J gene: TRBJ2-7
CDR3 length: 14
V gene: TRBV6-5
D gene: TRBD1
clone size: many

CDR3 DNA: TGCAGCGTTGAAGGGGACACGGCCGAGCAGTACTTC
CDR3 protein: CSVEGDTAEQYF
J gene: TRBJ2-7
CDR3 length: 12
V gene: TRBV29-1
D gene: .
clone size: .

CDR3 DNA: TGTGCCAGCAGTCACCGGGACAGGGGATTGAACACTGAAGCTTTCTTT
CDR3 protein: CASSHRDRGLNTEAFF
J gene: TRBJ1-1
CDR3 length: 16
V gene: TRBV6-2/TRBV6-3
D gene: TRBD1
clone size: .

CDR3 DNA: TGCGCCAGCAGCTTGAGTGGAGCGAGTCAAGAGACCCAGTACTTC
CDR3 protein: CASSLSGASQETQYF
J gene: TRBJ2-5
CDR3 length: 15
V gene: TRBV5-1
D gene: .
clone size: .

CDR3 DNA: TGCAGCGTGGACGAGACTGGAGCTAACTATGGCTACACCTTC
CDR3 protein: CSVDETGANYGYTF
J gene: TRBJ1-2
CDR3 length: 14
V gene: TRBV29-1
D gene: .
clone size: .

CDR3 DNA: TGCAGCGTTGGTCCAGGGGGCAGCTACAATGAGCAGTTCTTC
CDR3 protein: CSVGPGGSYNEQFF
J gene: TRBJ2-1
CDR3 length: 14
V gene: TRBV29-1
D gene: TRBD1
clone size: many

CDR3 DNA: TGCAGTGCTAGGGAACGCCTTGGAACAGGGATTGAGCAGTACTTC
CDR3 protein: CSARERLGTGIEQYF
J gene: TRBJ2-7
CDR3 length: 15
V gene: TRBV20-1
D gene: .
clone size: .

CDR3 DNA: TGTGCCAGTAGCACCTACGGGACTGGGAACACCGGGGAGCTGTTTTTT
CDR3 protein: CASSTYGTGNTGELFF
J gene: TRBJ2-2
CDR3 length: 16
V gene: TRBV19
D gene: .
clone size: few

CDR3 DNA: TGTGCCAGCAGCGTGGGACTAGCGGGCACCTCGAACACCGGGGAGCTGTTTTTT
CDR3 protein: CASSVGLAGTSNTGELFF
J gene: TRBJ2-2
CDR3 length: 18
V gene: TRBV9
D gene: TRBD2
clone size: many

CDR3 DNA: TGTGCCAGCAGTTTGACAGACCTCTATGGCTACACCTTC
CDR3 protein: CASSLTDLYGYTF
J gene: TRBJ1-2
CDR3 length: 13
V gene: TRBV12-3/TRBV12-4
D gene: .
clone size: .

CDR3 DNA: TGCAGCGTTGCGGAATTCACAGATACGCAGTATTTT
CDR3 protein: CSVAEFTDTQYF
J gene: TRBJ2-3
CDR3 length: 12
V gene: TRBV29-1
D gene: .
clone size: .

CDR3 DNA: TGCAGTGCTAGACGACAGGGAGCTGATTATACTGAAGCTTTCTTT
CDR3 protein: CSARRQGADYTEAFF
J gene: TRBJ1-1
CDR3 length: 15
V gene: TRBV20-1
D gene: TRBD1
clone size: few